The next 5 T cell receptor beta chains were all read from a single sample in a study of PD-L1 blockade in urothelial cancer. Some clones are missing from TCRdb's copy, which holds only in-frame ones; the method was immunoSEQ multiplex PCR. Here the sample spans about 120,000 clones, about 84% being singletons. Time point of the sample: peripheral blood 6 weeks after treatment start. Sequenced here: PBMCs, sampled around atezolizumab (anti-PD-L1) treatment. The receptors here all came from a man between 45 and 60 years old with urothelial cancer.

The CDR3 here is CASTGLAGEGRYEQYF. The CDR3, as DNA: TGTGCCAGCACCGGACTAGCGGGAGAGGGGCGCTACGAGCAGTACTTC. The V call is TRBV6-6, the J call TRBJ2-7; the match to TRBD2 covers 13 bases. CDR1 MNHNY and CDR2 SVGAGI come from the germline V gene (reference sequence). The length of the CDR3 is 16 residues. With V trimmed by 7 bases and J by 3 bases, 9 bases remained unmatched.

The gene calls are TRBV6-5 and TRBJ1-6; possible D gene TRBD1, 5 bases. Germline V lookup: CDR1 MNHEY, CDR2 SVGAGI. This CDR3 has 15 residues. The V and J ends lost 7 bases and 8 bases respectively, with 18 bases between them. The CDR3 nucleotides are TGTGCCAGCACCCGGGGGGGGGTACGAGATTCACCCCTCCACTTT. Protein: CASTRGGVRDSPLHF.

The chain links TRBV15 to TRBJ2-7; possible D gene TRBD2, 5 bases. The CDR3 covers 17 residues. V lost 0 bases and J lost 0, with 15 bases in between. CDR1 and CDR2 from the germline V gene are LNHNV and YYDKDF (reference sequence). The CDR3 spells CATSRDRVAISSYEQYF. The CDR3 DNA follows: TGTGCCACCAGCAGAGATCGAGTAGCGATTAGCTCCTACGAGCAGTACTTC.

The V and J genes are TRBV18 and TRBJ2-2; 9 positions agree with TRBD1. With 3 bases clipped from V and 3 bases from J, the junction kept 2 bases outside the gene matches. The CDR3 has 15 amino acids. CDR1 is KGHSH, CDR2 LQKENI, per germline. For the CDR3, the DNA is TGTGCCAGCTCACCGCGACAGGGGGACACCGGGGAGCTGTTTTTT. It codes for CASSPRQGDTGELFF.

The chain uses TRBV6-4 and TRBJ2-7; no definite D call. This CDR3 has 16 amino acids. In germline, CDR1 is MRHNA, CDR2 SNTAGT. V was clipped by 7 bases and J by 4 bases, with 23 bases between them. The CDR3 coding sequence is TGTGCCAGCACCCCCGTGGAGCCACGCGAAATATACGAGCAGTACTTC. This codes for CASTPVEPREIYEQYF.